Sequencing of this T cell receptor (beta chain) was carried out in a study of cytotoxic CD8 clonotypes in ibrutinib-treated CLL. Across the whole study: Partial response occurred in about 25 patients and complete response in 2; at median around 66 months, about 14 remained remitted and approximately 12 progressed.

This CDR3 is built from 16 residues. The V and J ends lost 0 bases and 11 bases respectively, with 20 bases between them. The germline V gene encodes CDR1 MNHEY and CDR2 SMNVEV (reference sequence). Some clones are missing from TCRdb's copy, which holds only in-frame ones; the method was immunoSEQ multiplex PCR. The sample lists 200,000 to 250,000 clones, about four fifths occurring once. Turning to this clone: The antigen remains undetermined.

Whole-study results and caveats: Clonality increased at ibrutinib response and stayed stable in sustained remission. At progression, however, it fell back toward baseline. Private clonotypes, not public ones, expanded at ibrutinib response.

The chain is built from TRBV27 and TRBJ1-5, with D maybe TRBD1 (5 bases). Sequencing was performed on PBMCs, taken after 12 months of ibrutinib treatment. This receptor was taken from a human donor with chronic lymphocytic leukemia. CDR3 in amino acids: CASSLSPGTGFLAQHF. The CDR3 DNA sequence: TGTGCCAGCAGTTTATCCCCAGGGACGGGGTTTTTAGCCCAGCATTTT.